Below, 6 T cell receptor beta chains from the same sample are listed, as sequenced in a study of OX40 agonist ivuxolimab in advanced cancers. Clones were read by immunoSEQ multiplex PCR, and TCRdb kept only the in-frame ones, dropping some. The sample has some 35,000 clones; 82% are singletons. The starting material was CD4+ or CD8+ T cells sorted from blood, obtained in a trial of the OX40 agonist ivuxolimab. The receptors were sampled from an adult with an advanced solid tumor such as melanoma, head and neck, liver or kidney cancer.

The rearrangement joins TRBV29-1 to TRBJ1-1; D not certain. Deletions cut 7 bases from V and 5 bases from J, with 8 bases between. The CDR3 covers 10 residues. Germline V CDR1 and CDR2: SQVTM, ANQGSEA. The CDR3 here is CSALGTEAFF. CDR3 bases: TGCAGCGCCCTGGGTACTGAAGCTTTCTTT.

The rearrangement links TRBV7-3 to TRBJ2-7; a possible D gene is TRBD2 (6 bases). The V and J ends lost 2 bases and 7 bases respectively, with 15 bases between them. CDR3 size: 14 residues. Germline lookup yields CDR1 SGHTA and CDR2 FQGTGA. For the CDR3, the DNA is TGTGCCAGCAGCTTAGGAGGACTATCGAGGGAGCAGTACTTC. It specifies CASSLGGLSREQYF.

V is TRBV5-1 and J is TRBJ2-3; 10 bases are a match to TRBD2. Per the germline V gene, CDR1 is SGHRS and CDR2 is YFSETQ. CDR3 length: 17 amino acids. Losses at the gene ends were 2 bases for V and 2 bases for J; bases not matched to a gene: 8. The CDR3 spells CASSFQEAGGYTDTQYF. The CDR3, as DNA: TGCGCCAGCAGCTTCCAAGAAGCGGGAGGGTACACAGATACGCAGTATTTT.

The chain is built from TRBV5-1 and TRBJ2-5; 13 bases agree with TRBD2. Germline values: CDR1 SGHRS, CDR2 YFSETQ. The CDR3 contains 16 residues. The J segment lost 4 bases and the V segment lost 4 bases, leaving 7 bases of the junction unmatched. Here the CDR3 DNA reads TGCGCCAGCAGCGAGACTAGCGGGGGGACCCTAGAGACCCAGTACTTC. Amino acid sequence: CASSETSGGTLETQYF.

The rearrangement joins TRBV27 to TRBJ2-1, with D unclear. This CDR3 is built from 13 residues. Per germline, CDR1 MNHEY and CDR2 SMNVEV (reference sequence). V gave up 3 bases and J gave up 7 bases, with 10 bases separating them. Written as DNA, the CDR3 is TGTGCCAGCAGTTTCTTTGGCCGGAATGAGCAGTTCTTC. This sequence encodes CASSFFGRNEQFF.

The V gene is TRBV13, the J gene TRBJ2-2, with TRBD1 matching 8 bases. Germline trimming cut 6 bases from V and 4 bases from J; bases unmatched to any gene: 7. Germline V gives CDR1 PRHDT, CDR2 FYEKMQ (reference sequence). The CDR3 extends over 15 amino acids. The CDR3 DNA sequence: TGTGCCAGCAGTTATGGACAGGGAGCCACCGGGGAGCTGTTTTTT. It specifies CASSYGQGATGELFF.